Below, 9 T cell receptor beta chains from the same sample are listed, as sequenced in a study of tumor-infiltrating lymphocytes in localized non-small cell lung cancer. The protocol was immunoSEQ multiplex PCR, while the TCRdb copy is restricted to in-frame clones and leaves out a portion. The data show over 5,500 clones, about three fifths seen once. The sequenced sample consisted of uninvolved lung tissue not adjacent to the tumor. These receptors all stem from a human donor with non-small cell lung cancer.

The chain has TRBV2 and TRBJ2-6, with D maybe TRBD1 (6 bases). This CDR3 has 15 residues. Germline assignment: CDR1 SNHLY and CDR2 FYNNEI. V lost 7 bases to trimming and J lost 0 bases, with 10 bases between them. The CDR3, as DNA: TGTGCCAGCACAGGACAGAGCTCTGGGGCCAACGTCCTGACTTTC. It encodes CASTGQSSGANVLTF.

DNA for the CDR3: TGTGCCAGCAGTTTCCTCGACAGGGAAACTGAAGCTTTCTTT. Protein: CASSFLDRETEAFF. The V and J genes are TRBV27 and TRBJ1-1; 7 bases match TRBD1. The CDR3 spans 14 residues. J was trimmed by 5 bases and V by 3 bases; bases with no gene match: 6. The germline CDR1 and CDR2 sequences are MNHEY and SMNVEV (reference sequence).

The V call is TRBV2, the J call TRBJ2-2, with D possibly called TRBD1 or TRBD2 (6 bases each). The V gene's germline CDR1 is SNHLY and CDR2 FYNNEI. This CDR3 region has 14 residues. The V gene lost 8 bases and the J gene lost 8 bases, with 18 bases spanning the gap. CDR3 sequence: CASRPSRGEGELFF. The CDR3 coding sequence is TGTGCCAGCCGCCCGAGTAGGGGGGAGGGGGAGCTGTTTTTT.

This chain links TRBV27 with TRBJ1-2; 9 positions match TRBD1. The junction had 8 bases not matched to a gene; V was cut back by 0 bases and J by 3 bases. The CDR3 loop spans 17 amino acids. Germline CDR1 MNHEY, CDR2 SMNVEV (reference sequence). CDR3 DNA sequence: TGTGCCAGCAGTTTATCCCTCCTAGACAGGGGGGACTATGGCTACACCTTC. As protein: CASSLSLLDRGDYGYTF.

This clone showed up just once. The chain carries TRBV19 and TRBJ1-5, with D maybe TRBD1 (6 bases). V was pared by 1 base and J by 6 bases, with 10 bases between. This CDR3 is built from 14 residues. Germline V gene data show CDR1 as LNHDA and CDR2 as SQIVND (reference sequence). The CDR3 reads CASSIGSGAQPQHF. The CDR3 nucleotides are TGTGCCAGTAGTATAGGGTCAGGGGCTCAGCCCCAGCATTTT. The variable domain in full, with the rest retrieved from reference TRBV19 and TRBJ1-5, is DGGITQSPKYLFRKEGQNVTLSCEQNLNHDAMYWYRQDPGQGLRLIYYSQIVNDFQKGDIAEGYSVSREKKESFPLTVTSAQKNPTAFYLCASSIGSGAQPQHFGDGTRLSIL.

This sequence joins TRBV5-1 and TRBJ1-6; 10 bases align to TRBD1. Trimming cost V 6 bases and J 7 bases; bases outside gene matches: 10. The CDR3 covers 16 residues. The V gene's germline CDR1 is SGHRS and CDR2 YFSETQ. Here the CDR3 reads CASTPRWGQGNSPLHF. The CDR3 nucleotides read TGCGCCAGCACCCCTCGGTGGGGACAGGGGAATTCACCCCTCCACTTT. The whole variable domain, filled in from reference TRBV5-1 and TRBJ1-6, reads KAGVTQTPRYLIKTRGQQVTLSCSPISGHRSVSWYQQTPGQGLQFLFEYFSETQRNKGNFPGRFSGRQFSNSRSEMNVSTLELGDSALYLCASTPRWGQGNSPLHFGNGTRLTVT.

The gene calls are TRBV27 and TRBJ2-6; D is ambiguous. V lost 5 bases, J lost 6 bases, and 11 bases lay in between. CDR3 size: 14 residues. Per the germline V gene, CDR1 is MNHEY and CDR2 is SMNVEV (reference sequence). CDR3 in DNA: TGTGCCAGCAGTCTTCTACATGCGGCCAACGTCCTGACTTTC. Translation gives CASSLLHAANVLTF. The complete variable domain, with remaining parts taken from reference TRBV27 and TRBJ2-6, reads EAQVTQNPRYLITVTGKKLTVTCSQNMNHEYMSWYRQDPGLGLRQIYYSMNVEVTDKGDVPEGYKVSRKEKRNFPLILESPSPNQTSLYFCASSLLHAANVLTFGAGSRLTVL.

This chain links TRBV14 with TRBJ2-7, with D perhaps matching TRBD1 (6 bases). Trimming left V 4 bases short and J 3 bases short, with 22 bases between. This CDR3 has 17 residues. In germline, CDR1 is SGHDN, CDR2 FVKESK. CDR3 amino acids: CASSPRINGDRYYEQYF. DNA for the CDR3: TGTGCCAGCAGCCCTAGGATCAATGGCGACAGGTACTACGAGCAGTACTTC. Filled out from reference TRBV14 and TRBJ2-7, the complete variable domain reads EAGVTQFPSHSVIEKGQTVTLRCDPISGHDNLYWYRRVMGKEIKFLLHFVKESKQDESGMPNNRFLAERTGGTYSTLKVQPAELEDSGVYFCASSPRINGDRYYEQYFGPGTRLTVT.

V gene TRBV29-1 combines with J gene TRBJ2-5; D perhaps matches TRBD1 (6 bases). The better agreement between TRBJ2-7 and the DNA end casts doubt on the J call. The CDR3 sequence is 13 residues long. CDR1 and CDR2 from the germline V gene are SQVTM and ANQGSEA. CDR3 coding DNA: TGCAGCGTTGAAGTAGGGACATTATACGAGCAGTACTTC. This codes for CSVEVGTLYEQYF.